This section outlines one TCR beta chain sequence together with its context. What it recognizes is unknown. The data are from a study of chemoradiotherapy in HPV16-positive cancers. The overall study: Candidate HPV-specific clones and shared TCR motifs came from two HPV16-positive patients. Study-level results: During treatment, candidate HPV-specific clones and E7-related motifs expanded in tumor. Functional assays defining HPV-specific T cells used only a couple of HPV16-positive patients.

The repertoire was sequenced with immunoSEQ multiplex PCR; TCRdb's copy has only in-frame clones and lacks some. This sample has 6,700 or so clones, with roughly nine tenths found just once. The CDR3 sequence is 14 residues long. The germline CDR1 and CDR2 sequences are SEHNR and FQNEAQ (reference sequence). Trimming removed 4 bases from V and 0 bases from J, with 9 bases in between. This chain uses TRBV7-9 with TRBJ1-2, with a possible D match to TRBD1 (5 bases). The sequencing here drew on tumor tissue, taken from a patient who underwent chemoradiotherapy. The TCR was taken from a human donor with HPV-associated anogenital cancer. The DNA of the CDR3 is TGTGCCAGCAGCTCGACAGACTCTAACTATGGCTACACCTTC. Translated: CASSSTDSNYGYTF.